A single sample is the source of the 5 T cell receptor beta chains below, sequenced in a study of cytomegalovirus exposure and HLA in healthy donors. Primers included in the PCR were 60 Vbeta and 13 Jbeta primers. Sequencing was performed with immunoSEQ multiplex PCR; in TCRdb, only in-frame clones are kept and a portion is missing. The table includes about 170,000 clones, 70% to 80% detected once. Sequencing used PBMCs. The origin of the receptors is a woman in her 30s in good health and CMV-seropositive.

The chain links TRBV4-3 to TRBJ2-2; the D gene is possibly TRBD2 (7 bases). The germline V gene encodes CDR1 LGHNA and CDR2 YSLEER. The ends were cut back, 0 bases at V and 4 bases at J, with 21 bases in the middle. This CDR3 contains 19 residues. The CDR3 region has the DNA TGCGCCAGCAGCCAAGACCCCGCGGGGGCAGGGTCAAGCACCGGGGAGCTGTTTTTT. Translation: CASSQDPAGAGSSTGELFF.

The genes are TRBV5-4 and TRBJ1-1; 8 positions match TRBD1. From germline, CDR1 is SGHNT and CDR2 YYREEE (reference sequence). V was clipped by 4 bases and J by 6 bases; unmatched bases: 8. CDR3 length: 14 amino acids. The CDR3 DNA follows: TGTGCCAGCAGCCCTACAGGACAGGGCGCTGAAGCTTTCTTT. Its protein product is CASSPTGQGAEAFF.

The rearrangement joins TRBV5-1 to TRBJ2-1, with TRBD2 as a possible D gene (6 bases). The germline V gene has CDR1 SGHRS and CDR2 YFSETQ. The ends were cut back, 1 base at V and 15 bases at J, with 14 bases in the middle. The CDR3 spans 12 residues. The chain's CDR3 is CASSLSGTDRFF. The CDR3 DNA reads as TGCGCCAGCAGCTTGTCCGGGACTGATAGGTTCTTC.

This chain joins TRBV4-3 and TRBJ2-5; 8 bases map to TRBD1. TRBJ2-7 matches the DNA end more closely, so the J call is doubtful. The CDR3 length is 15 residues. Germline V gene sequence: CDR1 LGHNA, CDR2 YSLEER. The CDR3: CASSQDWDRHYEQYF. Here the CDR3 DNA reads TGCGCCAGCAGCCAAGATTGGGACAGGCATTACGAGCAGTACTTC.

The chain is built from TRBV12-2 and TRBJ1-5; no DNA check was done on the table's D call, TRBD1. TRBV12-2 represents a pseudogene. The length of the CDR3 is 13 residues. The CDR3 here is CASPNRGNQPQHF. CDR3 nucleotide sequence: TGTGCAAGTCCTAACAGGGGCAATCAGCCCCAGCATTTT.